This T cell receptor beta chain is drawn from a study of cytomegalovirus exposure and HLA in healthy donors. Study-wide findings and caveats: The dataset shows that most TCR sequences were rare, while some public TCRs occurred in many donors.

The PCR ran on 60 Vbeta and 13 Jbeta primers. The protocol was immunoSEQ multiplex PCR, while the TCRdb copy is restricted to in-frame clones and leaves out a portion. The data show about 190,000 clones, around 75% seen once. Between the trimmed V and J ends, which lost 1 base and 3 bases, there was a span of 13 bases. The CDR3 is 15 residues long. Germline V gene lookup returns CDR1 SGHTA and CDR2 FQGNSA. On this clone itself: Its antigen is unidentified.

The source of this sequence is a young woman in good health and CMV-seropositive. V is TRBV7-2 and J is TRBJ2-7, with a weak D call TRBD1 (5 bases). The sample comprised PBMCs. Written as DNA, the CDR3 is TGTGCCAGCAGCTTAGGCGAGACAGTTTTCTACGAGCAGTACTTC. It specifies CASSLGETVFYEQYF.